These 12 T cell receptor beta chains came from one sample sequenced in a study of T cell clones after liver transplantation. The protocol was immunoSEQ multiplex PCR, while the TCRdb copy is restricted to in-frame clones and leaves out a portion. The sample includes 55,000 to 75,000 clones, around three quarters of them seen just once. The sequences come from CD4+ T cells from blood, collected at the roughly 15-month timepoint. All receptors come from a human patient who received a liver transplant. Some T cells may be transferred from the graft donor.

J is TRBJ2-7 and V is TRBV5-8, with D possibly being TRBD1 or TRBD2 (5 bases each). The CDR3 runs 16 residues. Trimming removed 2 bases at V and 9 bases at J, with 24 bases between. CDR1 SGHTS and CDR2 YDEGEE come from the germline V gene. CDR3 sequence reads: CASSLVSILAGGSQYF. In DNA, the CDR3 is TGTGCCAGCAGCTTAGTCAGCATCCTTGCTGGGGGTTCGCAGTACTTC.

The chain carries TRBV29-1 and TRBJ2-3; 12 positions match TRBD2. The V and J ends lost 2 bases and 0 bases, in that order; junction bases with no gene match: 9. The CDR3 runs 18 residues. Germline V gene lookup returns CDR1 SQVTM and CDR2 ANQGSEA. For the CDR3, the DNA is TGCAGCGTTGAATCCCCCCTAGGACTAGCGGGGAGCACAGATACGCAGTATTTT. It codes for CSVESPLGLAGSTDTQYF.

This clone was picked up many times. V and J are TRBV28 and TRBJ1-6; possible D gene TRBD1, 6 bases. This CDR3 has 12 amino acids. CDR1 and CDR2 from the germline V gene are MDHEN and SYDVKM. The V gene lost 6 bases and the J gene lost 17 bases, with 17 bases spanning the gap. The DNA of the CDR3 is TGTGCCAGCAGCCAGACAGGACACCGGGTCCACTTT. It translates to CASSQTGHRVHF. Combining the CDR3 with reference TRBV28 and TRBJ1-6 gives the whole variable domain DVKVTQSSRYLVKRTGEKVFLECVQDMDHENMFWYRQDPGLGLRLIYFSYDVKMKEKGDIPEGYSVSREKKERFSLILESASTNQTSMYLCASSQTGHRVHFGNGTRLTVT.

The chain links TRBV27 to TRBJ2-3; possible D gene TRBD1, 7 bases. V was shortened by 8 bases and J by 0 bases, with 12 bases between the two germline ends. The germline V gene encodes CDR1 MNHEY and CDR2 SMNVEV (reference sequence). The CDR3 loop spans 14 amino acids. This CDR3 is CASQQGTSTDTQYF. CDR3 DNA: TGTGCCAGCCAACAGGGGACTAGCACAGATACGCAGTATTTT.

The rearrangement links TRBV18 to TRBJ2-3; D gene unclear. CDR1 is KGHSH, CDR2 LQKENI, per germline. This CDR3 is built from 12 residues. The V and J ends lost 6 bases and 2 bases respectively, with 6 bases between them. CDR3 DNA sequence: TGTGCCAGCTCCCCGGACACAGATACGCAGTATTTT. This translates into CASSPDTDTQYF.

The rearrangement joins TRBV30 to TRBJ2-1, with 12 bases fitting TRBD1. Germline V gene data show CDR1 as GTSNPN and CDR2 as SVGIG (reference sequence). There are 18 residues in the CDR3. The V and J ends lost 3 bases and 7 bases, in that order; junction bases with no gene match: 16. CDR3 DNA: TGTGCCTGGAGAAGGGGACAGGGGGCTGGGCGTTCCCAAAATGAGCAGTTCTTC. Encoded protein: CAWRRGQGAGRSQNEQFF.

The genes are TRBV7-8 and TRBJ2-3, with D uncertain. The V end lost 3 bases, the J end lost 0 bases, and 4 bases lay between the germline ends. CDR1 is SGHVS, CDR2 FQNEAQ, per germline. CDR3 length equals 13 residues. CDR3 protein: CASSLKSTDTQYF. DNA of the CDR3: TGTGCCAGCAGCTTGAAGAGCACAGATACGCAGTATTTT.

This clone was seen more than once but under ten times. This sequence joins TRBV5-1 and TRBJ2-3; the D is unclear. This CDR3 is 12 amino acids long. Trimming took off 2 bases at V and 6 bases at J, with 7 bases between the two ends. Looked up from germline, CDR1 is SGHRS and CDR2 is YFSETQ. The CDR3, as DNA: TGCGCCAGCAGCTTTAATGGGGATACGCAGTATTTT. Translating gives CASSFNGDTQYF. Full variable domain (rest looked up from reference TRBV5-1 and TRBJ2-3): KAGVTQTPRYLIKTRGQQVTLSCSPISGHRSVSWYQQTPGQGLQFLFEYFSETQRNKGNFPGRFSGRQFSNSRSEMNVSTLELGDSALYLCASSFNGDTQYFGPGTRLTVL.

This clone occurred a few times. The rearrangement uses TRBV6-5 and TRBJ1-1; 7 bases are shared with TRBD1. The germline V gene encodes CDR1 MNHEY and CDR2 SVGAGI. CDR3 length equals 15 residues. With V trimmed by 6 bases and J by 1 base, 8 bases remained unmatched. Here the CDR3 DNA reads TGTGCCAGCAGGGTGGACAGGCCAACGAACACTGAAGCTTTCTTT. Protein product: CASRVDRPTNTEAFF.

The gene calls are TRBV9 and TRBJ2-5; TRBD2 agrees at 9 bases. The germline CDR1 and CDR2 sequences are SGDLS and YYNGEE. This CDR3 spans 17 amino acids. The V and J ends lost 4 bases and 4 bases, in that order; junction bases with no gene match: 14. The CDR3 region has the DNA TGTGCCAGCAGCAAAACCGACCCAGCGGGAGGAATAGAGACCCAGTACTTC. As protein: CASSKTDPAGGIETQYF.

The chain couples TRBV6-4 to TRBJ1-3, with TRBD1 matching over 7 bases. V was clipped by 3 bases and J by 0 bases; unmatched bases: 5. The CDR3 extends over 16 amino acids. The V gene's germline CDR1 is MRHNA and CDR2 SNTAGT. The CDR3 loop reads CASSERGQFSGNTIYF. Here the CDR3 DNA reads TGTGCCAGCAGTGAACGGGGACAGTTCTCTGGAAACACCATATATTTT.

A few counts support this clone. The chain employs TRBV28 and TRBJ2-7; 8 bases match TRBD1. V shed 5 bases, J shed 4 bases, and the junction held 16 bases outside the gene matches. Germline CDR1 MDHEN, CDR2 SYDVKM. The CDR3 totals 17 residues. CDR3 DNA sequence: TGTGCCAGCAGTCCGTCGGGGACAGGACCTCGGTCGTACGAGCAGTACTTC. This codes for CASSPSGTGPRSYEQYF.